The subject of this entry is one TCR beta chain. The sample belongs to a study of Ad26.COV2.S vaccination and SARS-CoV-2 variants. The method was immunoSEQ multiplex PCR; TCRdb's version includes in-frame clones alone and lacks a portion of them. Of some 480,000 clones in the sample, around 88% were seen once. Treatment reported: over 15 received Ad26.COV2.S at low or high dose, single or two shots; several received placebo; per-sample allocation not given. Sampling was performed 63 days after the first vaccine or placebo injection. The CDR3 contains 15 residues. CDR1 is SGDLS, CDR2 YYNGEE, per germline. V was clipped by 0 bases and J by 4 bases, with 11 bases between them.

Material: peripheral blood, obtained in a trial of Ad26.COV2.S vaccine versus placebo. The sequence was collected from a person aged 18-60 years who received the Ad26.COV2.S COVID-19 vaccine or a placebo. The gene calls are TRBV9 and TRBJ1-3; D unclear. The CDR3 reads CASSVEEGRGNTIYF. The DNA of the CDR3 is TGTGCCAGCAGCGTAGAGGAGGGAAGAGGAAACACCATATATTTT.